This entry lists 6 T cell receptor beta chains sequenced from one sample in a study of T cell repertoires in cytomegalovirus infection. In TCRdb, the reads were re-called with MiXCR into one record per CDR3 protein. Among some 130,000 distinct CDR3 sequences listed, roughly 32% were seen once. Antigen specificity for these receptors is unknown. The input for sequencing was CD8+ T cells from cultured PBMCs, taken from culture after CMV antigen stimulation. The source is a human donor in good health (CMV status not recorded). Some clones in this sample may be carry-over from other donors' samples.

The sample holds a few counts of this clonotype. CDR3 in DNA: TGTGCCAGCAGCCGCTCATTTTGGGCACGGAACACTGAAGCTTTCTTT. Protein product: CASSRSFWARNTEAFF. This rearrangement joins TRBV7-6 to TRBJ1-1; D is unresolved. Germline V CDR1 and CDR2: SGHVS, FNYEAQ. V lost 5 bases and J lost 1, with 17 bases in between. The CDR3 contains 16 residues.

This clonotype was observed a few times. The chain joins TRBV6-1 to TRBJ1-4, with D unresolved. The V and J ends lost 6 bases and 8 bases respectively, with 7 bases between them. Germline lookup yields CDR1 MNHNS and CDR2 SASEGT. There are 11 residues in the CDR3. This CDR3 reads CASREVEKLFF. The CDR3 region has the DNA TGTGCCAGCAGGGAGGTGGAAAAACTGTTTTTT.

This clonotype was counted a single time. The chain links TRBV7-4 to TRBJ2-1; weak D call: TRBD2 (6 bases). This CDR3 spans 15 amino acids. Germline assignment: CDR1 SGHVT and CDR2 SQSDAQ. V lost 5 bases and J lost 2, with 13 bases in between. CDR3 DNA: TGTGCCAGCAGCCAAGGACTATCCGCCTACAATGAGCAGTTCTTC. It translates to CASSQGLSAYNEQFF.

The chain links TRBV12-3 or TRBV12-4 to TRBJ1-1; D possibly corresponds to TRBD1 (5 bases). V gave up 8 bases and J gave up 2 bases, with 12 bases separating them. This CDR3 spans 13 amino acids. CDR3 loop: CASGRGENTEAFF. Here the CDR3 DNA reads TGTGCCAGCGGGCGAGGGGAAAACACTGAAGCTTTCTTT.

Only a few counts were recorded for this clonotype. V gene TRBV27 combines with J gene TRBJ2-5; TRBD1 matches 9 bases. The V gene's germline CDR1 is MNHEY and CDR2 SMNVEV (reference sequence). The CDR3 contains 15 residues. The ends lost 6 bases at V and 4 bases at J; junction bases unmatched: 9. The CDR3, as DNA: TGTGCCAGCAGCCGTGACAGGGGGTTCAGAGAGACCCAGTACTTC. Translating gives CASSRDRGFRETQYF.

This clonotype was seen ten or more times. The CDR3 region is CASSLLGPPGTGELFF. CDR3 nucleotide sequence: TGTGCCAGCAGCTTATTAGGCCCACCTGGCACCGGGGAGCTGTTTTTT. The rearrangement uses TRBV11-3 and TRBJ2-2; D call uncertain. V gave up 2 bases and J gave up 4 bases, with 14 bases separating them. This CDR3 spans 16 amino acids. Germline V gives CDR1 SGHNT, CDR2 YENEEA.